The rows below give T cell receptor beta chains drawn from one sample of a study of blood T cell repertoires in COVID-19. TCRdb's copy holds only in-frame clones and misses some; the assay was immunoSEQ multiplex PCR. Of about 210,000 clones listed, about four fifths are singletons. The sample taken for sequencing was peripheral blood. The receptor set was obtained from a woman aged 40 to 50 with acute or convalescent COVID-19. The CDR3 runs from the conserved cysteine through the conserved F or W. D genes are given only for firm matches. Size is omitted from some rows. Given values are once, few, many or a class for expanded clones.

V: TRBV19
J: TRBJ2-7
D: TRBD1
size: -
CDR3: CASSAGQGGYEQYF
DNA: TGTGCCAGTAGTGCGGGACAGGGTGGGTACGAGCAGTACTTC

V: TRBV6-5
J: TRBJ2-7
D: TRBD1
size: -
CDR3: CASSYSGRTGTYEQYF
DNA: TGTGCCAGCAGTTACTCGGGTAGGACAGGAACCTACGAGCAGTACTTC

V: TRBV7-9
J: TRBJ2-1
D: TRBD2
size: -
CDR3: CASSQSTSGRNEQFF
DNA: TGTGCCAGCAGCCAATCGACTAGCGGGAGAAATGAGCAGTTCTTC

V: TRBV6-5
J: TRBJ1-6
D: TRBD1
size: -
CDR3: CASSTTGRDSPLHF
DNA: TGTGCCAGCAGTACGACAGGGCGCGATTCACCCCTCCACTTT

V: TRBV6-4
J: TRBJ2-2
D: TRBD1
size: -
CDR3: CASSWTGDTGELFF
DNA: TGTGCCAGCAGTTGGACAGGGGACACCGGGGAGCTGTTTTTT

V: TRBV3-1/TRBV3-2
J: TRBJ2-5
D: TRBD2
size: -
CDR3: CASSTRGLVMETQYF
DNA: TGTGCCAGCAGTACTCGGGGACTAGTAATGGAGACCCAGTACTTC

V: TRBV5-1
J: TRBJ1-1
D: -
size: -
CDR3: CASSLAQVNTEAFF
DNA: TGCGCCAGCAGCTTGGCGCAGGTGAACACTGAAGCTTTCTTT

V: TRBV7-3
J: TRBJ1-1
D: -
size: -
CDR3: CASSPGSSEAFF
DNA: TGTGCCAGCAGCCCAGGTTCCAGCGAAGCTTTCTTT

V: TRBV19
J: TRBJ1-1
D: -
size: -
CDR3: CASSNRVNTEAFF
DNA: TGTGCCAGTAGTAATCGGGTAAACACTGAAGCTTTCTTT

V: TRBV27
J: TRBJ1-2
D: -
size: once
CDR3: CASSRTVNYGYTF
DNA: TGTGCCAGCAGTCGGACAGTTAACTATGGCTACACCTTC

V: TRBV5-6
J: TRBJ2-3
D: TRBD1
size: -
CDR3: CASSIRTGGIDTQYF
DNA: TGTGCCAGCAGCATCCGGACAGGGGGCATAGATACGCAGTATTTT

V: TRBV7-2
J: TRBJ2-2
D: TRBD2
size: -
CDR3: CASSSFRLARNTGELFF
DNA: TGTGCCAGCAGCTCCTTTCGACTAGCGAGAAACACCGGGGAGCTGTTTTTT

V: TRBV9
J: TRBJ2-1
D: TRBD2
size: -
CDR3: CASSPTPTSQQFF
DNA: TGTGCCAGCAGCCCCACCCCGACTAGCCAGCAGTTCTTC

V: TRBV20-1
J: TRBJ2-7
D: -
size: -
CDR3: CSASPYSRPYEQYF
DNA: TGCAGTGCTAGTCCATACTCGAGGCCCTACGAGCAGTACTTC

V: TRBV4-2
J: TRBJ1-4
D: -
size: -
CDR3: CASSQDRKTEKLFF
DNA: TGTGCCAGCAGCCAAGACAGAAAAACTGAAAAACTGTTTTTT

V: TRBV11-2
J: TRBJ2-3
D: TRBD2
size: -
CDR3: CASSSWGGSTDTQYF
DNA: TGTGCCAGCAGCTCGTGGGGGGGTTCCACAGATACGCAGTATTTT

V: TRBV7-9
J: TRBJ2-7
D: TRBD2
size: -
CDR3: CASALGLAGENEQYF
DNA: TGTGCCAGCGCTTTAGGACTAGCGGGAGAAAACGAGCAGTACTTC

V: TRBV12-5
J: TRBJ1-2
D: TRBD1
size: -
CDR3: CASGLGFRQGGYTF
DNA: TGTGCTAGTGGTTTGGGATTCCGACAGGGTGGCTACACCTTC

V: TRBV7-2
J: TRBJ2-7
D: -
size: -
CDR3: CASSSLSQGYEQYF
DNA: TGTGCCAGCAGCTCCCTCTCACAGGGATACGAGCAGTACTTC

V: TRBV19
J: TRBJ1-2
D: -
size: few
CDR3: CASSNPGGSHYGYTF
DNA: TGTGCCAGTAGCAACCCTGGCGGCAGCCACTATGGCTACACCTTC

V: TRBV30
J: TRBJ1-2
D: TRBD1
size: -
CDR3: CAWSKGTDPYGYTF
DNA: TGTGCCTGGAGTAAGGGGACAGACCCGTATGGCTACACCTTC

V: TRBV20-1
J: TRBJ2-2
D: TRBD2
size: -
CDR3: CSASSPSGYNTGELFF
DNA: TGCAGTGCTAGTTCTCCTAGCGGGTATAACACCGGGGAGCTGTTTTTT

V: TRBV6-1
J: TRBJ1-3
D: TRBD1
size: -
CDR3: CASSDGQGDGNTIYF
DNA: TGTGCCAGCAGTGACGGCCAGGGGGATGGAAACACCATATATTTT

V: TRBV29-1
J: TRBJ1-2
D: -
size: -
CDR3: CSVDMNYGYTF
DNA: TGCAGCGTTGATATGAACTATGGCTACACCTTC

V: TRBV10-2
J: TRBJ1-1
D: -
size: once
CDR3: CASSEQLYSRVEAFF
DNA: TGCGCCAGCAGTGAGCAGCTGTACAGCCGAGTTGAAGCTTTCTTT

V: TRBV10-1
J: TRBJ2-7
D: TRBD2
size: -
CDR3: CASSEHWGGSYEQYF
DNA: TGCGCCAGCAGTGAGCACTGGGGGGGGTCCTACGAGCAGTACTTC

V: TRBV21-1
J: TRBJ1-2
D: -
size: -
CDR3: CASSKLAGQGLNGYTF
DNA: TGTGCCAGCAGCAAGCTTGCCGGACAGGGTTTAAATGGCTACACCTTC

V: TRBV7-9
J: TRBJ1-1
D: -
size: -
CDR3: CASSQGRNTEAFF
DNA: TGTGCCAGCAGCCAGGGCCGGAACACTGAAGCTTTCTTT

V: TRBV19
J: TRBJ2-3
D: -
size: once
CDR3: CASSKRGLRDSTDTQYF
DNA: TGTGCCAGTAGTAAACGAGGCCTTCGGGACTCCACAGATACGCAGTATTTT

V: TRBV2
J: TRBJ1-1
D: -
size: -
CDR3: CASSPTPETLITEAFF
DNA: TGTGCCAGCAGTCCTACCCCCGAGACTTTGATAACTGAAGCTTTCTTT